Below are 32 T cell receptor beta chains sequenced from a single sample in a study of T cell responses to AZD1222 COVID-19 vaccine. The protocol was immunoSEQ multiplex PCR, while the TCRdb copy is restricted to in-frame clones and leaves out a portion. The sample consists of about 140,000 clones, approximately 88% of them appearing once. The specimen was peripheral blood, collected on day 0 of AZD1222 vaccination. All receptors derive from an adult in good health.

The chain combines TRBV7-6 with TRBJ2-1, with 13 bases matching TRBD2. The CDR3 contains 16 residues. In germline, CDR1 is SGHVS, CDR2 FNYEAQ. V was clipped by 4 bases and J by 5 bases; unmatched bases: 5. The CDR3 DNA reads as TGTGCCAGCAGCTACGGGACTAGCGGGGTGAACAATGAGCAGTTCTTC. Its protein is CASSYGTSGVNNEQFF.

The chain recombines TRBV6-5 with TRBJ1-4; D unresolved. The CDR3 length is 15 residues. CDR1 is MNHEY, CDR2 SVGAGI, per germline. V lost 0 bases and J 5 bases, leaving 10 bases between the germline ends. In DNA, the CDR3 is TGTGCCAGCAGTTACTCCGGCGGGGAAAATGAAAAACTGTTTTTT. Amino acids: CASSYSGGENEKLFF.

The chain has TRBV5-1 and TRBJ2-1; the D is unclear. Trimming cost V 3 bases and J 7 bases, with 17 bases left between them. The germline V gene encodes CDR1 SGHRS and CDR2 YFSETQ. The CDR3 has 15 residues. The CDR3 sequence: CASSSDITGVNEQFF. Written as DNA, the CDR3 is TGCGCCAGCAGCTCCGACATCACGGGTGTGAATGAGCAGTTCTTC.

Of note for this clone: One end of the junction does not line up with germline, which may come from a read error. Here the CDR3 reads CATSDNPQGRAMILF. DNA of the CDR3: TGTGCCACCAGTGATAATCCCCAGGGTAGGGCTATGATTCTCTTT. V usage is TRBV24-1 and J usage is TRBJ1-1; D might be TRBD1 (5 bases). Germline V CDR1 and CDR2: KGHDR, SFDVKD. CDR3 size: 15 residues.

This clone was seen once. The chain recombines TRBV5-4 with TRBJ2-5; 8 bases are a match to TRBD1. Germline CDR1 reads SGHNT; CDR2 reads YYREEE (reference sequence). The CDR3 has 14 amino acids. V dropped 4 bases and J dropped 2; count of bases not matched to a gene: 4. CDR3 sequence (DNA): TGTGCCAGCAGCCCGGGACAGGTACAAGAGACCCAGTACTTC. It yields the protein CASSPGQVQETQYF.

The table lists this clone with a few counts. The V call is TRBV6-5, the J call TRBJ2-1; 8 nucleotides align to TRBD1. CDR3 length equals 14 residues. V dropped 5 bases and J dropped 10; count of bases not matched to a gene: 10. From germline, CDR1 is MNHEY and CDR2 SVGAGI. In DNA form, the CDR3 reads TGTGCCAGCAGTCCCTCCGGGACAGGAAGCGAGCAGTTCTTC. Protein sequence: CASSPSGTGSEQFF.

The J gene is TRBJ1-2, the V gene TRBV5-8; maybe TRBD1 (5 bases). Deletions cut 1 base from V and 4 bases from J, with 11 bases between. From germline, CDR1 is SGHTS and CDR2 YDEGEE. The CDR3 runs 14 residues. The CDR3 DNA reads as TGTGCCAGCAGCTTGCCGGGGGTAAGCTATGGCTACACCTTC. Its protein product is CASSLPGVSYGYTF.

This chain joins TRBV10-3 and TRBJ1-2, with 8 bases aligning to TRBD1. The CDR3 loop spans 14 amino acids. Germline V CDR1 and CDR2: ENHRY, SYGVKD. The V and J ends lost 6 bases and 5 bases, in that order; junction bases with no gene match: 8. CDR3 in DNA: TGTGCCATCAGCCCGGGACAGGATGCTTATGGCTACACCTTC. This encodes CAISPGQDAYGYTF.

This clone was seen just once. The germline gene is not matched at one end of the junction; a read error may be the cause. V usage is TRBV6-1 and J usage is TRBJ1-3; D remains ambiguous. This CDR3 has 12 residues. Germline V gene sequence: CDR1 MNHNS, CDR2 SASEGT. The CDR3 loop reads CASREGGNTIYF. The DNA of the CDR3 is TGTGCCAGCAGGGAAGGAGGAAACACCATATATTTT.

The CDR3 bases are TGTGCCAGCAGTCTCGACAGGGGCTCTGAAAAACTGTTTTTT. It translates to CASSLDRGSEKLFF. This sequence joins TRBV6-5 and TRBJ1-4; 8 nucleotides line up with TRBD1. CDR3 length: 14 residues. Germline CDR1 reads MNHEY; CDR2 reads SVGAGI. V dropped 5 bases and J dropped 7; count of bases not matched to a gene: 6.

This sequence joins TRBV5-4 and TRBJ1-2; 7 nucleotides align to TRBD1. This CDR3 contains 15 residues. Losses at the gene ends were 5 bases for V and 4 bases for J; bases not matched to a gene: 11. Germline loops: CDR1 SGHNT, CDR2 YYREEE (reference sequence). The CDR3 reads CASRPGGGGSYGYTF. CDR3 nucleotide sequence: TGTGCCAGCAGGCCAGGAGGGGGCGGCAGCTATGGCTACACCTTC.

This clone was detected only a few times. As DNA, the CDR3 is TGCAGTGCTGCCGGGCCGACCCAAGCTTTCTTT. This gives the protein CSAAGPTQAFF. The chain recombines TRBV20-1 with TRBJ1-1; D gene uncertain. Trimming cost V 5 bases and J 9 bases, with 13 bases left between them. The CDR3 is 11 amino acids. CDR1 is DFQATT, CDR2 SNEGSKA, per germline (reference sequence).

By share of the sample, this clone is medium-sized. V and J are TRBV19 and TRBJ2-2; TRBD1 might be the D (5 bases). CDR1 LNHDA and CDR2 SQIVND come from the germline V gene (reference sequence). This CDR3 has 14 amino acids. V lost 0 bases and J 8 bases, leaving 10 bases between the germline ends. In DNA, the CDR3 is TGTGCCAGTAGTATAGACTACCAGGGAGGGGAGCTGTTTTTT. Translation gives CASSIDYQGGELFF.

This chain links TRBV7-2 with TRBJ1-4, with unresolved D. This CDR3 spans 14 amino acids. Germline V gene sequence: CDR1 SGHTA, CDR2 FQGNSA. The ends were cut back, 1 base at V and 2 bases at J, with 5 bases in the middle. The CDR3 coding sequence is TGTGCCAGCAGCTTAGGATATACTAATGAAAAACTGTTTTTT. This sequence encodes CASSLGYTNEKLFF.

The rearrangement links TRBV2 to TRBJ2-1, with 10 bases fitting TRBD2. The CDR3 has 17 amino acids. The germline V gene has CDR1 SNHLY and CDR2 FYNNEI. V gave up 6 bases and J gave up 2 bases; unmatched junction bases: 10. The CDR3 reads CASRLAGAARPYNEQFF. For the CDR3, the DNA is TGTGCCAGCAGGCTAGCGGGAGCTGCACGGCCCTACAATGAGCAGTTCTTC.

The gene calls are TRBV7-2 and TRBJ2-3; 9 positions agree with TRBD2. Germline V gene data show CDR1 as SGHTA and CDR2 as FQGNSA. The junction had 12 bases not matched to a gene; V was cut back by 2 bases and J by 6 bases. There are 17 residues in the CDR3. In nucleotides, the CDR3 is TGTGCCAGCAGCTTAAGGCTAGCGGGGTTAGAGCGGGATACGCAGTATTTT. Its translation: CASSLRLAGLERDTQYF.

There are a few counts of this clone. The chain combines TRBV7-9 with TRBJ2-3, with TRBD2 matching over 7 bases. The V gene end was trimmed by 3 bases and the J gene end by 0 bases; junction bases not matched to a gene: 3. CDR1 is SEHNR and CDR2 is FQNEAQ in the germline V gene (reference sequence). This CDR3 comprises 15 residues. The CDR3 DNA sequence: TGTGCCAGCAGCTTGAAAGCGGGAAGCACAGATACGCAGTATTTT. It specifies CASSLKAGSTDTQYF.

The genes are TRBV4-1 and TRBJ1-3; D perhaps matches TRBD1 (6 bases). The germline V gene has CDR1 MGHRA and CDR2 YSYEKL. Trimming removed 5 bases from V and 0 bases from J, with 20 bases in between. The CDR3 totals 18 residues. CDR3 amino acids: CASSDVWGQPYSGNTIYF. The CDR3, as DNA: TGCGCCAGCAGCGACGTTTGGGGGCAGCCTTACTCTGGAAACACCATATATTTT.

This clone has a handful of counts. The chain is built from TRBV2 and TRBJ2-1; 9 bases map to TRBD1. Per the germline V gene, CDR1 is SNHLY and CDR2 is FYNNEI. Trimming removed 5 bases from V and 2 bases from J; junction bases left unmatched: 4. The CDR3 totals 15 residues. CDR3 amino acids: CASSFDRGAYNEQFF. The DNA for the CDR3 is TGTGCCAGCAGTTTTGACAGGGGGGCCTACAATGAGCAGTTCTTC.

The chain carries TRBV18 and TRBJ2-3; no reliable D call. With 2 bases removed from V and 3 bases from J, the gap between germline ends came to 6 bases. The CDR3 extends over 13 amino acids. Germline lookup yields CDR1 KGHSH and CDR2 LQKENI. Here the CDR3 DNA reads TGTGCCAGCTCACCATCGGTGACAGATACGCAGTATTTT. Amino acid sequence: CASSPSVTDTQYF.

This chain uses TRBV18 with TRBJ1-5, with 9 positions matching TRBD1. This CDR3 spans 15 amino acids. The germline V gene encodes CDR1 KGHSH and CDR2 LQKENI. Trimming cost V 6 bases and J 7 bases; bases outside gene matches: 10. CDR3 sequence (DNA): TGTGCCAGCTCCAAAGGACAGGGGCCAGGCCAGCCCCAGCATTTT. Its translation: CASSKGQGPGQPQHF. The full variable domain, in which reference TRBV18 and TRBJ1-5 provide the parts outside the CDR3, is NAGVMQNPRHLVRRRGQEARLRCSPMKGHSHVYWYRQLPEEGLKFMVYLQKENIIDESGMPKERFSAEFPKEGPSILRIQQVVRGDSAAYFCASSKGQGPGQPQHFGDGTRLSIL.

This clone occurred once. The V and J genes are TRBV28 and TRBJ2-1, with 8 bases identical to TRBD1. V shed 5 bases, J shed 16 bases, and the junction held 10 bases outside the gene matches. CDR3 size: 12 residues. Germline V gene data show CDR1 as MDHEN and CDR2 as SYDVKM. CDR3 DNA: TGTGCCAGCAGTCAGCCGGGACAGGTTTTATTCTTC. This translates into CASSQPGQVLFF.

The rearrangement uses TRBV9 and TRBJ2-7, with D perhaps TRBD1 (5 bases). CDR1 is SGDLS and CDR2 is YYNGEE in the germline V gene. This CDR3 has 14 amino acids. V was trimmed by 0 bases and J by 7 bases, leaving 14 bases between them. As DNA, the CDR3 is TGTGCCAGCAGCGTAGAAAGTGGGGCGGATGAGCAGTACTTC. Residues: CASSVESGADEQYF.

CDR3 DNA: TGCGCCAGCAGCGTCGGAGTTAGAGCAGGGTCTCTTAACTACGAGCAGTACTTC. It is translated as CASSVGVRAGSLNYEQYF. This chain uses TRBV5-1 with TRBJ2-7; D may be TRBD1 (5 bases). CDR3 size: 18 residues. Germline V lookup: CDR1 SGHRS, CDR2 YFSETQ. V lost 4 bases and J lost 3, with 26 bases in between.

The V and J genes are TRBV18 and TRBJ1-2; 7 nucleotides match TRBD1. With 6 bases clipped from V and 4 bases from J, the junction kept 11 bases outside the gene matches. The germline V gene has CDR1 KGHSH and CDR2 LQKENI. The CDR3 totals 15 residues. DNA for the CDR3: TGTGCCAGCTCCGAGCTAGGGGGCAGGGGCTATGGCTACACCTTC. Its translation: CASSELGGRGYGYTF. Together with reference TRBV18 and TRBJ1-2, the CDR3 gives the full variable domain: NAGVMQNPRHLVRRRGQEARLRCSPMKGHSHVYWYRQLPEEGLKFMVYLQKENIIDESGMPKERFSAEFPKEGPSILRIQQVVRGDSAAYFCASSELGGRGYGYTFGSGTRLTVV.

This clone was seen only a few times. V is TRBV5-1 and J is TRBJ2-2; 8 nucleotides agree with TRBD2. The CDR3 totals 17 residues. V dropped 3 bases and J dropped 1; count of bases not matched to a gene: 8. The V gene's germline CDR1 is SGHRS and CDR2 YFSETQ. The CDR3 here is CASSSGWGLENTGELFF. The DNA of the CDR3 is TGCGCCAGCAGCTCCGGGTGGGGACTAGAGAACACCGGGGAGCTGTTTTTT.

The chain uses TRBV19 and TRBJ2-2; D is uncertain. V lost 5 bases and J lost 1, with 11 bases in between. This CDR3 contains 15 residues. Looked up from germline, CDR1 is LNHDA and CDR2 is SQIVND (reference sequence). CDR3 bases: TGTGCCAGTAGTGCAATGACAATGAACACCGGGGAGCTGTTTTTT. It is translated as CASSAMTMNTGELFF.

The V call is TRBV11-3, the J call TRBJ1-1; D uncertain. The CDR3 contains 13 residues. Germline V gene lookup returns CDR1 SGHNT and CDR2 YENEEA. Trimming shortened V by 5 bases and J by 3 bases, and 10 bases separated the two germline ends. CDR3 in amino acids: CASSRVYDTEAFF. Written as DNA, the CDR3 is TGTGCCAGCAGCCGAGTGTATGACACTGAAGCTTTCTTT.

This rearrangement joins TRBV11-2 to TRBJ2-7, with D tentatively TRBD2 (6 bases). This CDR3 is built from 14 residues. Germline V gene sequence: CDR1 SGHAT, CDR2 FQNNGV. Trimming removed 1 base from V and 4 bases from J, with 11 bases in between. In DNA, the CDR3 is TGTGCCAGCAGCTTAGTCGGGAGTAGGTACGAGCAGTACTTC. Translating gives CASSLVGSRYEQYF. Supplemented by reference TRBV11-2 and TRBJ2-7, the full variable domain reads EAGVAQSPRYKIIEKRQSVAFWCNPISGHATLYWYQQILGQGPKLLIQFQNNGVVDDSQLPKDRFSAERLKGVDSTLKIQPAKLEDSAVYLCASSLVGSRYEQYFGPGTRLTVT.

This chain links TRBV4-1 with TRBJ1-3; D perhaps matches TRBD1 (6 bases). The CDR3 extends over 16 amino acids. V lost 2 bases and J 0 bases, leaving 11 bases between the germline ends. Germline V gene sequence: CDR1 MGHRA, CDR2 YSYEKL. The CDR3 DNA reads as TGCGCCAGCAGCCAAAGGGGGTATAGCTCTGGAAACACCATATATTTT. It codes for CASSQRGYSSGNTIYF.

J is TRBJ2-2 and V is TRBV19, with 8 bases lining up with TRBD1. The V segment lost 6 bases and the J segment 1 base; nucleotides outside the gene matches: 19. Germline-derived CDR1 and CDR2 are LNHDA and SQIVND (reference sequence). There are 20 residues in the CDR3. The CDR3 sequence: CASRPGRRAGGTLNTGELFF. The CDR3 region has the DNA TGTGCCAGTAGGCCGGGGAGGAGGGCAGGGGGCACCTTGAACACCGGGGAGCTGTTTTTT.

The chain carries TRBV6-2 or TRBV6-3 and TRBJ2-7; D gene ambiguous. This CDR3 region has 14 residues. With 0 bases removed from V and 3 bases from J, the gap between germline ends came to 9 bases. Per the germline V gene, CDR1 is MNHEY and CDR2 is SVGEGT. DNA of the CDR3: TGTGCCAGCAGTTACTCTGTCAGGTACTACGAGCAGTACTTC. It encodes CASSYSVRYYEQYF.